This entry concerns a single T cell receptor beta chain. Its antigen remains unidentified. The data stem from a study of T cells in localized non-small cell lung cancer. Notes on the study in general: Clonality of T cells reached its maximum in uninvolved adjacent lung, surpassing tumor. A median of roughly 52 of the top 100 tumor clones appeared in adjacent lung, which was paired and uninvolved. Investigators sequenced only a single tumor region, leaving heterogeneity possible.

Germline CDR1 is ENHRY and CDR2 is SYGVKD. CDR3 length equals 16 residues. Trimming took 5 bases from V and 2 from J, leaving 15 bases between them. TCRdb's copy holds only in-frame clones and misses some; the assay was immunoSEQ multiplex PCR. This sample has approximately 30,000 clones, with about nine tenths found just once. The chain links TRBV10-3 to TRBJ2-2; D assignment may be TRBD1 or TRBD2 (5 bases each). Sequencing used peripheral blood mononuclear cells, obtained before any cancer treatment. The receptor comes from a man between 40 and 70 years old with stage III lung adenocarcinoma. CDR3 amino acids: CAISSSRDQNTGELFF. The CDR3, as DNA: TGTGCCATCAGTTCCTCTCGGGACCAAAACACCGGGGAGCTGTTTTTT.